This T cell receptor beta chain originates from a study of blood T cell repertoires in COVID-19. As for the study in general: Sources were T cells, B-cell-depleted T cells, or PBMCs; the material itself was cDNA or gDNA.

The method was immunoSEQ multiplex PCR; TCRdb's version includes in-frame clones alone and lacks a portion of them. The profile shows about 280,000 clones, around 84% of them singletons. In terms of age and location, participants ranged from about 18 to 100 years and lived in approximately 24 US areas. Which cohort a participant joined came from the clinical history participants gave. A case of COVID-19 had been met by exposed participants within 2 weeks before study entry. Germline CDR1 is ENHRY and CDR2 is SYGVKD. The V end was cut by 0 bases, the J end by 7 bases, with 19 bases between. The CDR3 length is 18 residues.

The specimen sequenced was PBMCs or T cells enriched from blood (not recorded which). The chain joins TRBV10-3 to TRBJ1-6, with TRBD1 as a possible D gene (6 bases). This receptor was identified in a man aged 35-49 years who had been exposed to COVID-19. DNA for the CDR3: TGTGCCATCAGTGAGTCGGGAACAGGGCTCACCCAAAATTCACCCCTCCACTTT. As protein: CAISESGTGLTQNSPLHF.